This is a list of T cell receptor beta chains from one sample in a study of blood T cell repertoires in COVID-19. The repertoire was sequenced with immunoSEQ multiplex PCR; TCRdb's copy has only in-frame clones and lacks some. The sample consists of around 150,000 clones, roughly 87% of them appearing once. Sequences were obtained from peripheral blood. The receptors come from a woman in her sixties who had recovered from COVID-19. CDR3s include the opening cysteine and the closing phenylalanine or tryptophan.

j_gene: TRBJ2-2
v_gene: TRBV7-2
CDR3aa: CASSSDSGGAINTGELFF

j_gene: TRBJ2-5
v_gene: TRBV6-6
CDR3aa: CASSDSGGTQYF

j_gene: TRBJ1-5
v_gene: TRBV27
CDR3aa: CASSFTGGNGNQPQHF

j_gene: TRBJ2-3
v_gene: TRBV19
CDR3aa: CASSGIAGGSTDTQYF

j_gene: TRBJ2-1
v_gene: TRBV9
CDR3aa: CASSEGLAAASSYNEQFF

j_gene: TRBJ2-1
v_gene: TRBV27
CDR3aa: CASSIEWSYNEQFF

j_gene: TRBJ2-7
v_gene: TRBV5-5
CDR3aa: CASSLVGGSSHEQYF

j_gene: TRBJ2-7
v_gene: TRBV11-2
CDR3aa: CASSLGTGGQQYF

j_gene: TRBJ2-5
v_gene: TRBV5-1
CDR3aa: CASSFNWGQAQETQYF

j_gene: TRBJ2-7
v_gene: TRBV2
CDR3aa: CASDLGTGGLYEQYF

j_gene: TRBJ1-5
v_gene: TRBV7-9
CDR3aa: CASSLGDRAYSNQPQHF

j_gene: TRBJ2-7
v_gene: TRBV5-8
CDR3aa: CASSLGGRNYEQYF

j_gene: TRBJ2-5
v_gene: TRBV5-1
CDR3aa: CASSSRQGETQYF

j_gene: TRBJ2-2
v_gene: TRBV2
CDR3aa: CASSRDITGELFF

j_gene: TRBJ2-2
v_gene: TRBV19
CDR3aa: CASRAGVPTGELFF

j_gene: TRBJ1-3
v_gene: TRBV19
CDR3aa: CASRRASGNTIYF

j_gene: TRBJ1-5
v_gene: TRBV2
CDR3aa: CASRTTNQPQHF

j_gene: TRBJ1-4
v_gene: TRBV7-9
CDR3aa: CASSLTGQGKLFF

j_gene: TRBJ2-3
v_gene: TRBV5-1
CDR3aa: CASSPGTSGVLNTQYF

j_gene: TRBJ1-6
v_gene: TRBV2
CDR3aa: CASRIQGTNSPLHF

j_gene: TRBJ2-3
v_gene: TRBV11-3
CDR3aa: CASSPPGQSDTQYF

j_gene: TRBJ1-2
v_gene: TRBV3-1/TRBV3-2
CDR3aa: CASSQQPGNYGYTF

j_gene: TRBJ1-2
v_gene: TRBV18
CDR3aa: CASSPSPGTGTNGYTF

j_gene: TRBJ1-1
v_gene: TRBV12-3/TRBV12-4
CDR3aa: CASSFSMNTEAFF

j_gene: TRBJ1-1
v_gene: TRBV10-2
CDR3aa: CASSEWKGEAFF

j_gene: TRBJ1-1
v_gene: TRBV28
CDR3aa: CASSYNPGPAGNTEAFF

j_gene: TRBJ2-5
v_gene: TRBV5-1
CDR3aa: CASSLDAPGQGSETQYF

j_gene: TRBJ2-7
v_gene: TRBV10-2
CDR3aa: CASSEQSYEQYF

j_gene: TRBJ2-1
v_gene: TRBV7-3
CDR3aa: CASSFSGGALAEQFF

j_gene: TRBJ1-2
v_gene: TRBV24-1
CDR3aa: CATSEQGAAMRGYTF

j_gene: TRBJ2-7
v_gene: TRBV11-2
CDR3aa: CASSQGTSGGVSYEQYF

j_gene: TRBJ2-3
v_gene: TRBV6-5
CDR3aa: CASSYVFSTDTQYF

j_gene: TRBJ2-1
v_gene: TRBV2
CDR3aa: CASTRLQSSYNEQFF

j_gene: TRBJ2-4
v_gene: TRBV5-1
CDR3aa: CASSLGQDGDIQYF

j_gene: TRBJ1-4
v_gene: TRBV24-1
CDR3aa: CATSVVQENEKLFF

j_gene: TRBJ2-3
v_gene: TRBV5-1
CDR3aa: CASSLGTALDTQYF

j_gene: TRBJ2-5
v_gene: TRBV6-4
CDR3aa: CASSYDRGETQYF

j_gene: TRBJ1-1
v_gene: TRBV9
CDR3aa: CASSVGGGHTEAFF

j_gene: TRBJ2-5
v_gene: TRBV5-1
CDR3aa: CASSPGLAGQETQYF

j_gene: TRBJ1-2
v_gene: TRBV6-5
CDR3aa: CASREGTGGSGYTF

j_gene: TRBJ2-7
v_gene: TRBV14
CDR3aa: CASSPWDRSSYEQYF

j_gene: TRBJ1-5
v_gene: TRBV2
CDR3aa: CASLQGLSNQPQHF

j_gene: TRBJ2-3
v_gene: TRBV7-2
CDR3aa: CASNLRLAGPTDTQYF

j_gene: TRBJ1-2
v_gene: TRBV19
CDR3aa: CASTPTGDYGYTF

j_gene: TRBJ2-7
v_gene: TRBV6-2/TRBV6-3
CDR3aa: CASSYLWDRGDEQYF

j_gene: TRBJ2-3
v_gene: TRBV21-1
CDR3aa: CASSLARDRGSDTQYF

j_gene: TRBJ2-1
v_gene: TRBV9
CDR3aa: CASSTRTGGANEQFF

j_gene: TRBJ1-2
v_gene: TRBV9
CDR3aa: CASSRQGAGYTF

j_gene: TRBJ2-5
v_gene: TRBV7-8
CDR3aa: CASSSGLAGGSDTTQYF

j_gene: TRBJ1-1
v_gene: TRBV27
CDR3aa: CASGQAHLAFF

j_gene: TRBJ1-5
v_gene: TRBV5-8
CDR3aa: CASEYGDSAQPQHF

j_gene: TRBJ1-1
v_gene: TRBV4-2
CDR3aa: CASSHVELRENTEAFF

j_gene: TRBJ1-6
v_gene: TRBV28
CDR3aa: CASRLGQGYSPLHF

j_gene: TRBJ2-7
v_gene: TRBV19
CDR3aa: CASSRGGQPSYEQYF

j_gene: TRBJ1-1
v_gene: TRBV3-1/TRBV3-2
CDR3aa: CASSQIGTVNTEAFF

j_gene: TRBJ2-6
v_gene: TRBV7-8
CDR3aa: CASSPRLASGANVLTF

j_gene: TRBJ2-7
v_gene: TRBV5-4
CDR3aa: CASSLSGGVLGEQYF

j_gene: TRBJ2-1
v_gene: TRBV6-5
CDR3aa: CASSYSLRGGGEQFF